The 21 T cell receptor beta chains given below trace back to one sample, sequenced in a study of shared clonotypes between healthy human individuals. This table comes from immunoSEQ multiplex PCR, and its TCRdb copy is limited to in-frame clones, with some not included. Of over a million clones in the sample, roughly 96% were seen once. Sequencing was carried out using naive CD4+ T cells sorted from blood. This sample's subset: CD45RA+ positively selected. The receptor source for this set is a young man in good health.

V gene TRBV19 combines with J gene TRBJ2-2, with 12 bases matching TRBD2. After removal of 4 bases from V and 5 bases from J, the junction contained 2 bases not matched to a gene. Germline-derived CDR1 and CDR2 are LNHDA and SQIVND (reference sequence). This CDR3 has 15 residues. CDR3 in DNA: TGTGCCAGTAGTACCACTAGCGGGAGGACCGGGGAGCTGTTTTTT. Amino acid sequence: CASSTTSGRTGELFF.

This chain joins TRBV4-2 and TRBJ2-3; 9 nucleotides line up with TRBD2. Germline CDR1 and CDR2: LGHNA and YNFKEQ. This CDR3 has 18 residues. After removal of 4 bases from V and 1 base from J, the junction contained 12 bases not matched to a gene. The CDR3 region has the DNA TGTGCCAGCAGCCCAAGCTCCGCGGGAGGGCTTCGCACAGATACGCAGTATTTT. Its protein product is CASSPSSAGGLRTDTQYF.

This chain connects TRBV19 to TRBJ1-5, with 7 positions matching TRBD1. The CDR3 length is 16 residues. V was pared by 7 bases and J by 5 bases, with 14 bases of the junction left unmatched. CDR1 and CDR2 (germline): LNHDA, SQIVND (reference sequence). CDR3 loop: CASTYKAGTVYQPQHF. The CDR3 region has the DNA TGTGCCAGTACCTATAAGGCGGGGACAGTGTATCAGCCCCAGCATTTT.

This clone was picked up one time. V gene TRBV28 combines with J gene TRBJ1-4, with TRBD1 identical over 12 bases. Germline V gene lookup returns CDR1 MDHEN and CDR2 SYDVKM. There are 15 residues in the CDR3. Trimming cost V 6 bases and J 8 bases; bases outside gene matches: 7. The CDR3: CASRGTGGRGEKLFF. CDR3 nucleotides: TGTGCCAGCAGAGGGACAGGGGGCCGCGGAGAAAAACTGTTTTTT.

The DNA of the CDR3 is TGTGCCAGCAGTTTGGTCCCCGGAACAGGGGGCGGTGCAGATACGCAGTATTTT. This sequence encodes CASSLVPGTGGGADTQYF. V is TRBV28 and J is TRBJ2-3; 9 bases agree with TRBD1. This CDR3 spans 18 amino acids. From germline, CDR1 is MDHEN and CDR2 SYDVKM. With V trimmed by 3 bases and J by 4 bases, 14 bases remained unmatched.

The J gene is TRBJ1-1, the V gene TRBV28; 8 nucleotides agree with TRBD1. This CDR3 comprises 13 residues. V trimming: 5 bases; J trimming: 10 bases; junction bases outside the gene matches: 9. The germline V gene encodes CDR1 MDHEN and CDR2 SYDVKM. In nucleotides, the CDR3 is TGTGCCAGCAGTGGAGCACAGGGGGGACGAGCTTTCTTT. This encodes CASSGAQGGRAFF.

The chain has TRBV12-5 and TRBJ2-3; 15 bases fit TRBD2. The junction had 5 bases not matched to a gene; V was cut back by 6 bases and J by 4 bases. There are 16 residues in the CDR3. CDR1 and CDR2 (germline): LGHNT, FRNRAP. CDR3 nucleotides: TGTGCTAGTGGCCAGGGACTAGCGGGAGGCGCAGATACGCAGTATTTT. It specifies CASGQGLAGGADTQYF.

Regarding this clone: Additional DNA sequences in this sample encode the identical CDR3. The chain combines TRBV18 with TRBJ2-2; D not resolved. The CDR3 consists of 13 residues. In germline, CDR1 is KGHSH, CDR2 LQKENI. Trimming took 2 bases from V and 1 from J, leaving 2 bases between them. CDR3 sequence reads: CASSPLNTGELFF. The CDR3 nucleotides are TGTGCCAGCTCACCATTGAACACCGGGGAGCTGTTTTTT.

This chain connects TRBV30 to TRBJ1-2; 7 bases are shared with TRBD1. The V gene end was trimmed by 0 bases and the J gene end by 2 bases; junction bases not matched to a gene: 6. This CDR3 region has 15 residues. Germline values: CDR1 GTSNPN, CDR2 SVGIG (reference sequence). The CDR3 nucleotides are TGTGCCTGGAGTGTTACCCAACAGGGGAACTATGGCTACACCTTC. This translates into CAWSVTQQGNYGYTF.

The V call is TRBV5-1, the J call TRBJ1-1, with a weak D call TRBD1 (5 bases). Trimming left V 0 bases short and J 0 bases short, with 9 bases between. The CDR3 covers 15 residues. CDR1 and CDR2 (germline): SGHRS, YFSETQ. The CDR3: CASSLGEGMNTEAFF. CDR3 in DNA: TGCGCCAGCAGCTTGGGGGAGGGGATGAACACTGAAGCTTTCTTT.

The V call is TRBV12-5, the J call TRBJ2-2, with D perhaps TRBD1 or TRBD2 (5 bases each). The CDR3 loop spans 14 amino acids. V lost 5 bases, J lost 2 bases, and 9 bases lay in between. Germline CDR1 LGHNT, CDR2 FRNRAP. This CDR3 reads CASGTGPNTGELFF. Here the CDR3 DNA reads TGTGCTAGTGGTACGGGACCTAACACCGGGGAGCTGTTTTTT.

The chain combines TRBV9 with TRBJ2-1; D not certain. CDR3 length: 16 residues. Deletions cut 0 bases from V and 3 bases from J, with 13 bases between. Germline V gene sequence: CDR1 SGDLS, CDR2 YYNGEE. The CDR3 region is CASSVEVRNYYNEQFF. DNA for the CDR3: TGTGCCAGCAGCGTAGAAGTCCGAAATTACTACAATGAGCAGTTCTTC.

The chain links TRBV9 to TRBJ2-1, with D perhaps being TRBD1 or TRBD2 (5 bases each). V lost 0 bases and J 7 bases, leaving 14 bases between the germline ends. The CDR3 totals 15 residues. Germline V gene sequence: CDR1 SGDLS, CDR2 YYNGEE. CDR3 loop: CASSVGGPLLNEQFF. As DNA, the CDR3 is TGTGCCAGCAGCGTAGGGGGACCGTTATTAAATGAGCAGTTCTTC. The full variable domain, in which reference TRBV9 and TRBJ2-1 provide the parts outside the CDR3, is DSGVTQTPKHLITATGQRVTLRCSPRSGDLSVYWYQQSLDQGLQFLIQYYNGEERAKGNILERFSAQQFPDLHSELNLSSLELGDSALYFCASSVGGPLLNEQFFGPGTRLTVL.

The rearrangement joins TRBV19 to TRBJ2-1; D is ambiguous. Germline V gene data show CDR1 as LNHDA and CDR2 as SQIVND (reference sequence). Trimming took 7 bases from V and 6 from J, leaving 7 bases between them. The CDR3 runs to 11 residues. The CDR3 loop is CASTVRNEQFF. The CDR3 DNA reads TGTGCCAGTACAGTACGCAATGAGCAGTTCTTC.

This clone was recorded only once. The chain employs TRBV29-1 and TRBJ1-1; D is possibly TRBD1 (5 bases). CDR3 length: 15 residues. Germline V gene lookup returns CDR1 SQVTM and CDR2 ANQGSEA. Trimming removed 4 bases at V and 0 bases at J, with 15 bases between. CDR3 in DNA: TGCAGCGTTGGGGGGGAGAGAAGGGTGAACACTGAAGCTTTCTTT. Its protein is CSVGGERRVNTEAFF.

This clone appeared a single time. Other DNA sequences within the sample encode an identical CDR3. V gene TRBV2 combines with J gene TRBJ2-7; 13 bases agree with TRBD2. Losses at the gene ends were 8 bases for V and 4 bases for J; bases not matched to a gene: 2. The CDR3 covers 13 residues. In germline, CDR1 is SNHLY, CDR2 FYNNEI. CDR3 DNA: TGTGCCAGCCGGACTAGCGGGAGTTACGAGCAGTACTTC. The encoded protein is CASRTSGSYEQYF.

This clone was recorded only once. The J gene is TRBJ1-1, the V gene TRBV28; unclear D gene. Germline V gene sequence: CDR1 MDHEN, CDR2 SYDVKM. There are 12 residues in the CDR3. V lost 4 bases to trimming and J lost 4 bases, with 7 bases between them. The CDR3 DNA reads as TGTGCCAGCAGTTCCCAGGTCACTGAAGCTTTCTTT. It yields the protein CASSSQVTEAFF.

This clone was recorded once. CDR3 loop: CASSVRDREQFF. In nucleotides, the CDR3 is TGTGCCAGCAGCGTCCGGGACAGGGAGCAGTTCTTC. The J gene is TRBJ2-1, the V gene TRBV11-2, with 8 bases matching TRBD1. Germline V gene data show CDR1 as SGHAT and CDR2 as FQNNGV. There are 12 residues in the CDR3. V was pared by 5 bases and J by 10 bases, with 4 bases of the junction left unmatched.

This clone was counted a single time. The chain couples TRBV5-4 to TRBJ1-1; 9 positions agree with TRBD1. This CDR3 comprises 13 residues. Trimming at V came to 5 bases and at J to 7 bases, leaving 6 bases not matched to a gene. Germline CDR1 reads SGHNT; CDR2 reads YYREEE (reference sequence). In DNA, the CDR3 is TGTGCCAGCAGTTGGGGACAGGGACGTGAAGCTTTCTTT. This translates into CASSWGQGREAFF.

The chain carries TRBV18 and TRBJ2-3, with D possibly TRBD2 on 7 matching bases. Per the germline V gene, CDR1 is KGHSH and CDR2 is LQKENI. The CDR3 extends over 17 amino acids. The V end lost 1 base, the J end lost 4 bases, and 18 bases lay between the germline ends. The CDR3 sequence is CASSPRRAGEGADTQYF. The CDR3 DNA is TGTGCCAGCTCACCACGCCGCGCGGGAGAGGGGGCAGATACGCAGTATTTT.

This chain joins TRBV5-4 and TRBJ2-1, with 11 nucleotides matching TRBD2. Germline loops: CDR1 SGHNT, CDR2 YYREEE (reference sequence). V lost 4 bases, J lost 8 bases, and 5 bases stayed unmatched. This CDR3 spans 14 amino acids. The CDR3 coding sequence is TGTGCCAGCAGCACGAGGACTAGCGGGTATGAGCAGTTCTTC. It yields the protein CASSTRTSGYEQFF.